This T cell receptor (beta chain) was captured in a study of identical twins. The study's findings and limits: Low generation probability was overrepresented in out-of-frame alpha sequences shared by twins. The more abundant beta clonotypes in cord blood had fewer insertions, and memory repertoires did not show this.

The CDR3 has 15 residues. V dropped 7 bases and J dropped 1 base, with 16 bases sitting between them. The germline V gene has CDR1 SGHVS and CDR2 FQNEAQ. TCRdb used MiXCR to reprocess the 5' RACE reads, holding one entry per CDR3 protein. The sample lists 250,000 or so distinct CDR3 sequences; roughly 8.7% were seen once. On this clonotype itself: Its antigen is unidentified.

In addition, the sample was reused for a study of yellow fever vaccine responses in identical twins.

Sequenced input: CD8+ T cells sorted from blood. The chain is built from TRBV7-8 and TRBJ2-5; D is possibly TRBD1 (5 bases). This clonotype originated in a woman under 30 in good health. CDR3 in amino acids: CASIPPNRPQETQYF. CDR3 nucleotides: TGTGCCAGCATCCCGCCAAACAGGCCCCAAGAGACCCAGTACTTC. Supplemented by reference TRBV7-8 and TRBJ2-5, the full variable domain reads GAGVSQSPRYKVAKRGQDVALRCDPISGHVSLFWYQQALGQGPEFLTYFQNEAQLDKSGLPSDRFFAERPEGSVSTLKIQRTQQEDSAVYLCASIPPNRPQETQYFGPGTRLLVL.